These 22 T cell receptor beta chains share one sample of origin, sequenced in a study of vaccination and CD4 T cells after COVID-19. The Oncomine TCR Beta short-read assay was what sequenced the DNA obtained from cultured CD4+ T cells. TCRdb fed the PCR reads into MiXCR, producing one record per CDR3 protein. The sample yields 2,500 to 3,500 distinct CDR3 sequences, 45% to 50% seen once. These receptors have no identified antigens. Treatment here: 10-day PBMC culture with coronavirus spike peptide pools or control peptides (ViraFEST assay). Specimen: CD4+ T cells from blood, cultured in vitro. The receptors were gathered from a human donor who had recovered from COVID-19.

The V gene is TRBV2, the J gene TRBJ2-3; the match to TRBD2 covers 11 bases. The CDR3 runs to 16 residues. CDR1 SNHLY and CDR2 FYNNEI come from the germline V gene. The V segment lost 5 bases and the J segment 5 bases; nucleotides outside the gene matches: 9. For the CDR3, the DNA is TGTGCCAGCAGTCCGACTAGCGGGATCATAGGAGATACGCAGTATTTT. Protein product: CASSPTSGIIGDTQYF.

This clonotype was seen only a few times. The V and J genes are TRBV7-2 and TRBJ2-3, with a weak D call TRBD2 (6 bases). Germline V CDR1 and CDR2: SGHTA, FQGNSA. This CDR3 spans 16 amino acids. V dropped 2 bases and J dropped 0 bases, with 12 bases sitting between them. The DNA of the CDR3 is TGTGCCAGCAGCTTACGGGGGTTTGCTAGCACAGATACGCAGTATTTT. This gives the protein CASSLRGFASTDTQYF.

This clonotype was seen only once. V gene TRBV7-8 combines with J gene TRBJ2-2; 11 bases match TRBD2. CDR1 is SGHVS, CDR2 FQNEAQ, per germline. The CDR3 is made up of 15 amino acids. The ends lost 8 bases at V and 5 bases at J; junction bases unmatched: 7. CDR3 in amino acids: CASQLAGVGTGELFF. The CDR3 region has the DNA TGTGCCAGCCAACTAGCGGGAGTAGGGACCGGGGAGCTGTTTTTT.

The chain uses TRBV5-1 and TRBJ1-1; D not resolved. CDR1 SGHRS and CDR2 YFSETQ come from the germline V gene. V lost 10 bases to trimming and J lost 4 bases, with 20 bases between them. The CDR3 runs 14 residues. The CDR3 loop reads CASRPGPSATEAFF. The CDR3, as DNA: TGCGCCTCTCGCCCGGGTCCTTCGGCCACTGAAGCTTTCTTT.

The chain employs TRBV12-1 and TRBJ1-5; TRBD1 reflects the table's D call only, with no check against the DNA. TRBV12-1 represents a pseudogene. The CDR3 runs 16 residues. The CDR3 loop reads CASSHMGQGLNQPQHF. The DNA of the CDR3 is TGTGCCAGCAGCCATATGGGACAGGGACTCAATCAGCCCCAGCATTTT.

The V call is TRBV19, the J call TRBJ1-2, with 9 bases identical to TRBD1. The CDR3 totals 14 residues. CDR1 and CDR2 (germline): LNHDA, SQIVND (reference sequence). J lost 6 bases, V lost 6 bases, and 8 bases had no gene match. The CDR3 protein is CASSHGTGIHGYTF. The CDR3 coding sequence is TGTGCCAGTAGCCACGGGACAGGGATTCATGGCTACACCTTC.

The V call is TRBV20-1, the J call TRBJ2-1, with TRBD1 identical over 7 bases. The CDR3 has 14 amino acids. J lost 0 bases, V lost 6 bases, and 5 bases had no gene match. The germline V gene encodes CDR1 DFQATT and CDR2 SNEGSKA (reference sequence). CDR3 sequence (DNA): TGCAGTGCCGAGGGACAGAGCTCCTACAATGAGCAGTTCTTC. This gives the protein CSAEGQSSYNEQFF.

This chain connects TRBV7-2 to TRBJ2-7; the D is unclear. The CDR3 is 14 residues long. The V end lost 6 bases, the J end lost 4 bases, and 16 bases lay between the germline ends. Per the germline V gene, CDR1 is SGHTA and CDR2 is FQGNSA. The CDR3 is CASSSADGGYEQYF. DNA for the CDR3: TGTGCCAGCAGTTCCGCGGACGGCGGTTACGAGCAGTACTTC.

The gene calls are TRBV20-1 and TRBJ1-5, with 8 bases matching TRBD1. Germline CDR1 and CDR2: DFQATT and SNEGSKA (reference sequence). J was trimmed by 0 bases and V by 1 base; bases with no gene match: 5. The CDR3 totals 16 residues. CDR3 residues: CSARGAGQVSNQPQHF. In DNA, the CDR3 is TGCAGTGCTAGAGGGGCGGGACAGGTTAGCAATCAGCCCCAGCATTTT.

The gene calls are TRBV12-3 or TRBV12-4 and TRBJ2-2, with 7 bases aligning to TRBD2. Trimming took 6 bases from V and 6 from J; bases not matched to a gene: 7. The CDR3 covers 14 residues. The CDR3 nucleotides are TGTGCCAGCAGCCCACTAGCGAGCGCCGGGGAGCTGTTTTTT. It is translated as CASSPLASAGELFF.

This clonotype came up a few times. The chain combines TRBV30 with TRBJ1-2; D may be TRBD1 (6 bases). Per the germline V gene, CDR1 is GTSNPN and CDR2 is SVGIG (reference sequence). The V and J ends lost 5 bases and 1 base respectively, with 8 bases between them. CDR3 size: 12 residues. The CDR3 reads CAWARGNYGYTF. CDR3 bases: TGTGCCTGGGCCAGGGGTAACTATGGCTACACCTTC.

The rearrangement uses TRBV7-2 and TRBJ2-7; TRBD2 is a possible D gene (6 bases). Germline V CDR1 and CDR2: SGHTA, FQGNSA. This CDR3 spans 14 amino acids. The V end was cut by 5 bases, the J end by 4 bases, with 15 bases between. The CDR3 DNA is TGTGCCAGCAGCCACCGGACGGGGGATTACGAGCAGTACTTC. Translated, it gives CASSHRTGDYEQYF.

This clonotype was seen only once. This chain's CDR3 is CASSGQGGDTQYF. For the CDR3, the DNA is TGTGCCAGCAGCGGACAGGGTGGGGATACGCAGTATTTT. J is TRBJ2-3 and V is TRBV7-2, with 8 bases fitting TRBD1. CDR1 SGHTA and CDR2 FQGNSA come from the germline V gene. The trim removed 5 bases at V and 6 bases at J, leaving 4 bases unmatched. This CDR3 is built from 13 residues.

The chain has TRBV10-3 and TRBJ2-3; D remains unclear. This CDR3 comprises 12 residues. Between the trimmed V and J ends, which lost 2 bases and 6 bases, there was a span of 6 bases. CDR1 is ENHRY, CDR2 SYGVKD, per germline. The CDR3 loop is CAISEREDTQYF. The CDR3 bases are TGTGCCATCAGTGAGCGCGAGGATACGCAGTATTTT.

This clonotype was detected a few times. This rearrangement joins TRBV5-1 to TRBJ1-2; TRBD1 matches 11 bases. The CDR3 is made up of 13 amino acids. V was pared by 4 bases and J by 9 bases, with 5 bases of the junction left unmatched. In germline, CDR1 is SGHRS, CDR2 YFSETQ. The CDR3 DNA reads TGCGCCAGCAGCCAGGGACAGGGGGGTAGCTACACCTTC. Protein: CASSQGQGGSYTF.

In this sample, this clonotype is large. The J gene is TRBJ1-2, the V gene TRBV5-8; D is perhaps TRBD1 (6 bases). In germline, CDR1 is SGHTS, CDR2 YDEGEE. The CDR3 covers 13 residues. V was clipped by 2 bases and J by 6 bases, with 11 bases between them. The CDR3 loop reads CASSFGRGDGYTF. The CDR3 nucleotides read TGTGCCAGCAGCTTCGGTAGGGGGGATGGCTACACCTTC.

The rearrangement links TRBV25-1 to TRBJ1-5; D gene ambiguous. CDR1 is MGHDK and CDR2 is SYGVNS in the germline V gene. V lost 4 bases and J 7 bases, leaving 14 bases between the germline ends. CDR3 size: 14 residues. CDR3 sequence reads: CASSGGRAFQPQHF. CDR3 nucleotide sequence: TGTGCCAGCAGTGGTGGGAGGGCCTTCCAGCCCCAGCATTTT.

By frequency in the sample, this clonotype is large. The J gene is TRBJ2-5, the V gene TRBV20-1; D unclear. Between the trimmed V and J ends, which lost 1 base and 2 bases, there was a span of 14 bases. CDR1 DFQATT and CDR2 SNEGSKA come from the germline V gene (reference sequence). This CDR3 comprises 15 residues. The DNA of the CDR3 is TGCAGTGCTAGAGTGAGACCGAACCCTCAAGAGACCCAGTACTTC. This gives the protein CSARVRPNPQETQYF.

The J gene is TRBJ1-5, the V gene TRBV9; a possible D gene is TRBD1 (6 bases). V dropped 4 bases and J dropped 6 bases, with 14 bases sitting between them. Germline values: CDR1 SGDLS, CDR2 YYNGEE. The CDR3 is 14 amino acids. In DNA form, the CDR3 reads TGTGCCAGCAGCCTGGACGGGGGCGGTCAGCCCCAGCATTTT. This gives the protein CASSLDGGGQPQHF.

This chain uses TRBV7-2 with TRBJ1-1; possibly TRBD1 for D (6 bases). Trimming cost V 3 bases and J 6 bases, with 14 bases left between them. The CDR3 runs to 14 residues. Germline lookup yields CDR1 SGHTA and CDR2 FQGNSA. The CDR3 nucleotides read TGTGCCAGCAGCTTGGGAGGGGGATTCGCTGAAGCTTTCTTT. This gives the protein CASSLGGGFAEAFF.

The chain links TRBV12-5 to TRBJ1-2; D gene ambiguous. The CDR3 spans 12 residues. The germline CDR1 and CDR2 sequences are LGHNT and FRNRAP. Deletions cut 6 bases from V and 7 bases from J, with 12 bases between. CDR3 bases: TGTGCTAGTGGATACGCTCGCCGTGGCTACACCTTC. Its protein is CASGYARRGYTF. The whole variable domain, remainder taken from reference TRBV12-5 and TRBJ1-2, is DARVTQTPRHKVTEMGQEVTMRCQPILGHNTVFWYRQTMMQGLELLAYFRNRAPLDDSGMPKDRFSAEMPDATLATLKIQPSEPRDSAVYFCASGYARRGYTFGSGTRLTVV.

The chain couples TRBV12-3 or TRBV12-4 to TRBJ1-6, with D hard to call. The CDR3 is 13 amino acids. Deletions cut 0 bases from V and 8 bases from J, with 5 bases between. The CDR3 DNA reads as TGTGCCAGCAGTTTAGCGTTGGATTCACCCCTCCACTTT. Translating gives CASSLALDSPLHF.